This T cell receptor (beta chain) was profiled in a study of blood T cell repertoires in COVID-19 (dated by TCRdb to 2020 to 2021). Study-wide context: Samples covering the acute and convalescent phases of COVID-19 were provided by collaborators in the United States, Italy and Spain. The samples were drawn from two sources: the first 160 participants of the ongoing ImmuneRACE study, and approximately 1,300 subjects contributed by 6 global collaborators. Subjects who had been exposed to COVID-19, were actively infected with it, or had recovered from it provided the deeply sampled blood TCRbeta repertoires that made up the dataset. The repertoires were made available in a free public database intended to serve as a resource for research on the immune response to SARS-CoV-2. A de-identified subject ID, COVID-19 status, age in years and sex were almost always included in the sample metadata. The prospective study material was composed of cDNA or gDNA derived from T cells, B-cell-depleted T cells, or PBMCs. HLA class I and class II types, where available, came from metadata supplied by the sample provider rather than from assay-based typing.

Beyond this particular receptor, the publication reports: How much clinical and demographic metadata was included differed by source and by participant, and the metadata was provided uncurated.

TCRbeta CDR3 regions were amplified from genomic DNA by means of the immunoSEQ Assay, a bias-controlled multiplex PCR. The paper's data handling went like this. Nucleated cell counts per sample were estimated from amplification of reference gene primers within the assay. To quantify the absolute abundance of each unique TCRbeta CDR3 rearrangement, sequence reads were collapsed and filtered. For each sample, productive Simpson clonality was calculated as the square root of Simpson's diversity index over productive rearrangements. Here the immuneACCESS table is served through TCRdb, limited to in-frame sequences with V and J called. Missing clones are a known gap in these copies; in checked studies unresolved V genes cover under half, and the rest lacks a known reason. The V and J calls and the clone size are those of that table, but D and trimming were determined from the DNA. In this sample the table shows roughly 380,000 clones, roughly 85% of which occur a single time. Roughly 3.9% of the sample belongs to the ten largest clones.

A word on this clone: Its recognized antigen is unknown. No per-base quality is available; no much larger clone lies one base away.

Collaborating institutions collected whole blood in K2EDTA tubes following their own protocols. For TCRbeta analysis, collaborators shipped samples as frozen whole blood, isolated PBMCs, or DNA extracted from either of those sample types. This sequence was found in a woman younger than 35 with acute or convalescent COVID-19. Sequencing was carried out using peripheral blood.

CDR3 region: CASSYLGTSYEQYF. In nucleotides, the sequence is TGTGCCAGCAGTTACTTAGGGACTAGCTACGAGCAGTACTTC. The chain employs TRBV25-1 and TRBJ2-7, with 8 middle bases fitting TRBD2. For CDR1 and CDR2, the germline V gene lists MGHDK and SYGVNS. Trimming accounts for 5 bases at V and 3 bases at J, while the number of junction bases matched to no gene is 6. From its cysteine to its phenylalanine, the CDR3 spans 14 amino acids. Of all the DNA, just the CDR3 is kept, 42 bases in frame from base 1.